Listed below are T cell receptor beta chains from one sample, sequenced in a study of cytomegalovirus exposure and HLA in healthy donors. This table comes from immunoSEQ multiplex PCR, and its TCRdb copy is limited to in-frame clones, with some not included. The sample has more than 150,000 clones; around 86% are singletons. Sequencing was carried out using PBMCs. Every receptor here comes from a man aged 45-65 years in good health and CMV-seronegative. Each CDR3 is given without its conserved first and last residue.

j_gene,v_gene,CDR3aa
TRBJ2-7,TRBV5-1,ASSLASATPSSYEQY
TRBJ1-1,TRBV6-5,ASSYEGRGFTEAF
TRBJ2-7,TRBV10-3,AIKGQSSYEQY
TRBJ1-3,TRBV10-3,AIKVSGTGSGNTIY
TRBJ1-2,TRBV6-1,ASLSGQGHYGYT
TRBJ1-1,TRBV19,ASSEPGTLHEAF
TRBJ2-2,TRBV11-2,ASSLTQGGTGELF
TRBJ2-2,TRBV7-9,ASSLLASNTGELF
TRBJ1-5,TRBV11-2,ASSFAGGQPQH
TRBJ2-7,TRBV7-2,ASSSGLAGQTYEQY
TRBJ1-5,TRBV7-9,ASSLAQGGRLQPQH
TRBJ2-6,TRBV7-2,ASSLEASGANVLT
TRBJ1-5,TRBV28,ASRTGYTRPQH
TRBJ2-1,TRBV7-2,ASSPTGLARGNEQF
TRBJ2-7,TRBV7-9,ASSLAIGRSSYEQY
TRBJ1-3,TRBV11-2,ASSLDQQALGNTIY
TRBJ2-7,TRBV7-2,ASSLGTSGTEQY
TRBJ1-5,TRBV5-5,ASSLGTGYGQPQH
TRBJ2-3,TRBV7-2,ASSLTDRGTQY
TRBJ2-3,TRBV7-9,ASSTLAGGNKDTQY
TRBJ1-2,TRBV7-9,ASSLGGGSNYGYT
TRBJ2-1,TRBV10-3,AILTERLAGYEQF
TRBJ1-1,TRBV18,ASSPVRQQAAEAF
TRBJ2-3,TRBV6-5,ASRPREGRPDTQY
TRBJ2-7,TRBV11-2,ASSLDGQGSYEQY
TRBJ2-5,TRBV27,ASSSTNLRGGQETQY
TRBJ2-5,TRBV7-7,ASSLAPLALGETQY
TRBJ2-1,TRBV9,ASSPLGLQNEQF
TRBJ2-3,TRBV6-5,ASRDRGPADTQY
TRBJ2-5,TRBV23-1,ASSQSSRGQETQY
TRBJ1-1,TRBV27,ASSLGRANTEAF
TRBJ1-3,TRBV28,ASSPADHRGNTIY
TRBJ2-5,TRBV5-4,ASSLGGTGNGETQY
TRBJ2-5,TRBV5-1,ASSLARGGFEGETQY
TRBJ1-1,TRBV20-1,SAYPRTEAF
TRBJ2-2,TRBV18,ASSIQSTGELF
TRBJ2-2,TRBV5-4,ASSPLPGGLNTGELF
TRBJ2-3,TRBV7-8,ASSLGAAGRSDTQY
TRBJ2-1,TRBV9,ASSAVRSSYNEQF
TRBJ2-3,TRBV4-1,ASSPYSAGGTDTQY